Following are 20 T cell receptor beta chains from one sample sequenced in a study of patients and donors after allogeneic stem cell transplantation. TCRdb fed the RT-PCR reads into MiXCR, producing one record per CDR3 protein. In the table there are roughly 940,000 distinct CDR3 sequences, more than 15% of which are singletons. The sample consisted of blood, either unsorted or a sorted T cell fraction (not recorded which). These receptors were obtained from a human donor who was either an allogeneic HSCT recipient or a stem cell or donor lymphocyte infusion donor (not recorded which). It is not recorded whose cells these are; they may come from a transplant donor.

CDR3 DNA sequence: TGCGCCAGCAGCCACTCAGGGACAGGCCTCTTCGAGCAGTACTTC. Protein sequence: CASSHSGTGLFEQYF. J is TRBJ2-7 and V is TRBV4-1, with 8 bases fitting TRBD1. The CDR3 has 15 amino acids. The V and J ends lost 3 bases and 6 bases, in that order; junction bases with no gene match: 10. Germline V gene sequence: CDR1 MGHRA, CDR2 YSYEKL.

Ten or more counts support this clonotype. The chain has TRBV20-1 and TRBJ2-5; D is perhaps TRBD2 (6 bases). This CDR3 has 14 residues. The V end was cut by 6 bases, the J end by 3 bases, with 17 bases between. Germline V gene lookup returns CDR1 DFQATT and CDR2 SNEGSKA (reference sequence). CDR3 sequence: CSARSGRLKETQYF. CDR3 bases: TGCAGTGCGAGGAGCGGGCGGCTAAAAGAGACCCAGTACTTC.

The CDR3 is CAKTGPRANTEAFF. In DNA, the CDR3 is TGTGCCAAAACGGGGCCCAGGGCGAACACTGAAGCTTTCTTT. The rearrangement links TRBV2 to TRBJ1-1, with D perhaps TRBD1 (5 bases). The germline CDR1 and CDR2 sequences are SNHLY and FYNNEI. The CDR3 loop spans 14 amino acids. Deletions cut 10 bases from V and 1 base from J, with 16 bases between.

This clonotype occurred a few times. The chain uses TRBV18 and TRBJ1-1; D may be TRBD1 (5 bases). There are 17 residues in the CDR3. The V gene lost 2 bases and the J gene lost 6 bases, with 22 bases spanning the gap. Per germline, CDR1 KGHSH and CDR2 LQKENI. Here the CDR3 reads CASSPAGTEGGGPEAFF. The CDR3 DNA is TGTGCCAGCTCACCAGCCGGGACCGAAGGCGGTGGTCCTGAAGCTTTCTTT.

This clonotype was detected only a few times. The gene calls are TRBV18 and TRBJ2-5; the D is unclear. This CDR3 is 13 amino acids long. Trimming left V 5 bases short and J 5 bases short, with 12 bases between. Germline assignment: CDR1 KGHSH and CDR2 LQKENI. DNA for the CDR3: TGTGCCAGCTCATCGCCCACGAGGGAGACCCAGTACTTC. Its translation is CASSSPTRETQYF.

This chain connects TRBV7-9 to TRBJ1-1; tentatively, D is TRBD1 (5 bases). CDR3 size: 17 residues. The germline gives CDR1 SEHNR, CDR2 FQNEAQ (reference sequence). The V and J ends lost 2 bases and 2 bases respectively, with 18 bases between them. The CDR3 DNA reads as TGTGCCAGCAGCTTACCGGGTAGGGGCAGTAGTAACACTGAAGCTTTCTTT. It specifies CASSLPGRGSSNTEAFF.

This chain links TRBV9 with TRBJ2-1, with 8 positions matching TRBD2. Trimming at V came to 4 bases and at J to 9 bases, leaving 12 bases not matched to a gene. The CDR3 consists of 15 residues. Germline V gives CDR1 SGDLS, CDR2 YYNGEE. Here the CDR3 reads CASSLPPAGGIEQFF. CDR3 bases: TGTGCCAGCAGCCTCCCCCCGGCGGGAGGAATTGAGCAGTTCTTC. The variable domain in full, completed from reference TRBV9 and TRBJ2-1, reads DSGVTQTPKHLITATGQRVTLRCSPRSGDLSVYWYQQSLDQGLQFLIQYYNGEERAKGNILERFSAQQFPDLHSELNLSSLELGDSALYFCASSLPPAGGIEQFFGPGTRLTVL.

The chain uses TRBV2 and TRBJ1-1; possibly TRBD1 for D (6 bases). The germline V gene encodes CDR1 SNHLY and CDR2 FYNNEI. The ends were cut back, 6 bases at V and 5 bases at J, with 13 bases in the middle. CDR3 size: 13 residues. Written as DNA, the CDR3 is TGTGCCAGCAGCCCAGGGGATCGAACTGAAGCTTTCTTT. Protein product: CASSPGDRTEAFF. The entire variable domain, with the rest obtained from reference TRBV2 and TRBJ1-1, is as follows: EPEVTQTPSHQVTQMGQEVILRCVPISNHLYFYWYRQILGQKVEFLVSFYNNEISEKSEIFDDQFSVERPDGSNFTLKIRSTKLEDSAMYFCASSPGDRTEAFFGQGTRLTVV.

The gene calls are TRBV10-3 and TRBJ2-3; 10 bases agree with TRBD2. The germline V gene has CDR1 ENHRY and CDR2 SYGVKD. There are 15 residues in the CDR3. V lost 5 bases, J lost 3 bases, and 5 bases stayed unmatched. CDR3 DNA sequence: TGTGCCATCAGTAAACTAGCGGGATTGACAGATACGCAGTATTTT. Translating gives CAISKLAGLTDTQYF.

The chain uses TRBV9 and TRBJ1-6; possibly TRBD1 for D (5 bases). From germline, CDR1 is SGDLS and CDR2 YYNGEE. The CDR3 consists of 13 residues. Trimming pared 0 bases from V and 9 bases from J, leaving 7 bases between. CDR3 bases: TGTGCCAGCAGCGTAGGGGGGGTTTCACCCCTCCACTTT. This sequence encodes CASSVGGVSPLHF.

In its sample, this clonotype was seen a few times. J is TRBJ1-1 and V is TRBV5-1, with a weak D call TRBD1 (5 bases). The CDR3 contains 12 residues. V gave up 3 bases and J gave up 6 bases, with 9 bases separating them. Germline CDR1 SGHRS, CDR2 YFSETQ. For the CDR3, the DNA is TGCGCCAGCAGCTCCGTCAGGGCTGAAGCTTTCTTT. Residues: CASSSVRAEAFF.

This chain links TRBV5-1 with TRBJ2-1; 13 bases agree with TRBD2. CDR3 length: 19 amino acids. Germline V CDR1 and CDR2: SGHRS, YFSETQ. V dropped 3 bases and J dropped 0; count of bases not matched to a gene: 9. The CDR3 DNA reads TGCGCCAGCAGCTCACTAGCGGGAGGGCCACAGAGCTCCTACAATGAGCAGTTCTTC. As protein: CASSSLAGGPQSSYNEQFF.

This clonotype was seen at least ten times. This rearrangement joins TRBV12-3 or TRBV12-4 to TRBJ1-5; 9 nucleotides agree with TRBD1. The CDR3 runs 14 residues. The J segment lost 6 bases and the V segment lost 1 base, leaving 1 base of the junction unmatched. The DNA for the CDR3 is TGTGCCAGCAGTTTAGGGACAGGGGCTCAGCCCCAGCATTTT. As protein: CASSLGTGAQPQHF.

This clonotype came up a few times. The chain has TRBV5-1 and TRBJ2-7; the D gene could be TRBD1 or TRBD2 (5 bases each). Trimming removed 0 bases from V and 3 bases from J, with 13 bases in between. This CDR3 has 15 residues. Germline lookup yields CDR1 SGHRS and CDR2 YFSETQ. CDR3 in amino acids: CASSLAVGEIYEQYF. The CDR3 nucleotides read TGCGCCAGCAGCTTGGCCGTGGGGGAGATCTACGAGCAGTACTTC. Complete variable domain (other parts from reference TRBV5-1 and TRBJ2-7): KAGVTQTPRYLIKTRGQQVTLSCSPISGHRSVSWYQQTPGQGLQFLFEYFSETQRNKGNFPGRFSGRQFSNSRSEMNVSTLELGDSALYLCASSLAVGEIYEQYFGPGTRLTVT.

The chain links TRBV5-6 to TRBJ1-2; D call uncertain. This CDR3 spans 14 amino acids. Germline V gene data show CDR1 as SGHDT and CDR2 as YYEEEE. V lost 0 bases and J lost 3, with 9 bases in between. The CDR3 bases are TGTGCCAGCAGCTTGGCCTCGATTTACTATGGCTACACCTTC. Its translation: CASSLASIYYGYTF. Variable domain in full (rest from reference TRBV5-6 and TRBJ1-2): DAGVTQSPTHLIKTRGQQVTLRCSPKSGHDTVSWYQQALGQGPQFIFQYYEEEERQRGNFPDRFSGHQFPNYSSELNVNALLLGDSALYLCASSLASIYYGYTFGSGTRLTVV.

This clonotype has more than one count but fewer than ten. V usage is TRBV24-1 and J usage is TRBJ1-1; D remains unclear. The germline gives CDR1 KGHDR, CDR2 SFDVKD. CDR3 length: 13 amino acids. V was cut by 3 bases and J by 8 bases, with 12 bases left in between. CDR3 sequence reads: CATSDNPPGEAFF. As DNA, the CDR3 is TGTGCCACCAGTGATAATCCCCCGGGGGAAGCTTTCTTT.

This clonotype was observed at least ten times. CDR3 DNA: TGTGCCAGCAGTTTACGGGGAGGTTACTATGGCTACACCTTC. Protein product: CASSLRGGYYGYTF. V and J are TRBV12-3 or TRBV12-4 and TRBJ1-2; D not certain. V gave up 2 bases and J gave up 3 bases, with 10 bases separating them. This CDR3 is built from 14 residues.

This clonotype showed up just a few times. The chain carries TRBV5-6 and TRBJ2-5; no definite D call. This CDR3 is built from 15 residues. CDR1 is SGHDT and CDR2 is YYEEEE in the germline V gene. V lost 2 bases and J 2 bases, leaving 13 bases between the germline ends. The CDR3, as DNA: TGTGCCAGCAGCTTCCCACAGACCTTACAAGAGACCCAGTACTTC. Translation: CASSFPQTLQETQYF.

This clonotype appeared a few times. The chain combines TRBV5-1 with TRBJ2-5; 7 bases agree with TRBD1. The germline V gene has CDR1 SGHRS and CDR2 YFSETQ. Trimming took 2 bases from V and 1 from J; bases not matched to a gene: 2. The length of the CDR3 is 14 residues. DNA for the CDR3: TGCGCCAGCAGCTTAGGACAGGTCCAAGAGACCCAGTACTTC. Translating gives CASSLGQVQETQYF.

V and J are TRBV18 and TRBJ2-1; D call uncertain. Between the trimmed V and J ends, which lost 4 bases and 3 bases, there was a span of 7 bases. Germline lookup yields CDR1 KGHSH and CDR2 LQKENI. The CDR3 covers 13 residues. CDR3 amino acids: CASSLSYYNEQFF. The CDR3 region has the DNA TGTGCCAGCTCACTCAGTTACTACAATGAGCAGTTCTTC.